Sequencing of this T cell receptor beta chain was carried out in a study of cytomegalovirus exposure and HLA in healthy donors. Overall study findings and caveats: TCR beta V- and J-gene trimming was later associated with a missense DCLRE1C variant. Some public TCRs appeared in many individuals, while most sequences were rare. Most likely, a cluster of highly shared sequence variants arose as a sequencing artifact.

To note about this clone: Its target is unknown.

Losses at the gene ends were 1 base for V and 9 bases for J; bases not matched to a gene: 15. CDR1 MGHRA and CDR2 YSYEKL come from the germline V gene. The CDR3 loop spans 18 amino acids. PCR primers comprised 60 Vbeta and 13 Jbeta primers. Measured with immunoSEQ multiplex PCR; TCRdb has only the in-frame clones, and not every one. The table has just over 150,000 clones, roughly 79% seen once; the top ten hold 0.98%. Sequenced material: PBMCs. The rearrangement joins TRBV4-1 to TRBJ2-1; 10 nucleotides line up with TRBD2. This clonotype originated in a woman aged 45-59 years in good health and CMV-seropositive. DNA of the CDR3: TGCGCCAGCAGCCAAGTGAGTCTAGCGGGGGATGTCTATTTTGAGCAGTTCTTC. Translating gives CASSQVSLAGDVYFEQFF.